The source of this T cell receptor (beta chain) is a study of identical twins. Broader study findings: There was more out-of-frame TCR alpha sharing in monozygotic twins than models estimated. Weaker excess twin sharing was seen among beta out-of-frame sequences. Conclusions relied on cross-sectional statistical analysis, not following the same donors.

The cDNA had a unique molecular identifier and a template-switch universal primer site. TCRdb analysed the 5' RACE reads with MiXCR anew, one entry per CDR3 protein. The data show a few hundred thousand distinct CDR3 sequences, roughly 9.5% seen once. V shed 4 bases and J 4 bases; nucleotides not matched to a gene: 4. Germline CDR1 is DFQATT and CDR2 is SNEGSKA (reference sequence). The CDR3 spans 14 residues. This clonotype appeared many times. As yet, its antigen is unknown. This sample also appeared in a second study, on yellow fever vaccine responses in identical twins.

This chain connects TRBV20-1 to TRBJ2-1, with 10 bases fitting TRBD2. Sample: PBMCs. The TCR was taken from a woman under 30 in good health. CDR3 region: CSATLAGQYNEQFF. The CDR3 bases are TGCAGTGCTACACTAGCGGGACAATACAATGAGCAGTTCTTC.